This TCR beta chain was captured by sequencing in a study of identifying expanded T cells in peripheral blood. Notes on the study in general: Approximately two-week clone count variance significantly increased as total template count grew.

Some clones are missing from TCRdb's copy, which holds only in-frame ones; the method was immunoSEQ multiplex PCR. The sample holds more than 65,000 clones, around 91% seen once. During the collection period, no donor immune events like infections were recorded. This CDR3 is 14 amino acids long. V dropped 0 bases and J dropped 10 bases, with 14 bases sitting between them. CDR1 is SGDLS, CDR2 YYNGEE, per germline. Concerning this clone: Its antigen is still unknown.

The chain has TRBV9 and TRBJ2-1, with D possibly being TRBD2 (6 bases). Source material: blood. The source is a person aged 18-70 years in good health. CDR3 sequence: CASSVVVAGGEQFF. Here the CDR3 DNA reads TGTGCCAGCAGCGTAGTAGTAGCTGGGGGGGAGCAGTTCTTC. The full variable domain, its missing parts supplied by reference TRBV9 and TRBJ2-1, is DSGVTQTPKHLITATGQRVTLRCSPRSGDLSVYWYQQSLDQGLQFLIQYYNGEERAKGNILERFSAQQFPDLHSELNLSSLELGDSALYFCASSVVVAGGEQFFGPGTRLTVL.